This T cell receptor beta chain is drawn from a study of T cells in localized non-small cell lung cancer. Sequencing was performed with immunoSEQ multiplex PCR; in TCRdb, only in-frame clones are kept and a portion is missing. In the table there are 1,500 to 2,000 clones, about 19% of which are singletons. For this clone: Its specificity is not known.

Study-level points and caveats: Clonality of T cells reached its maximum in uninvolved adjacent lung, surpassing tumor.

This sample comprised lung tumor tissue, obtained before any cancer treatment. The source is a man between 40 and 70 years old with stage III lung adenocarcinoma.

The CDR3: CAARGDRADYYGYTF. CDR3 in DNA: TGTGCCGCGAGGGGGGACAGGGCGGATTACTATGGCTACACCTTC. The V and J genes are TRBV19 and TRBJ1-2; 9 nucleotides agree with TRBD1. The junction had 13 bases not matched to a gene; V was cut back by 11 bases and J by 3 bases. Germline assignment: CDR1 LNHDA and CDR2 SQIVND (reference sequence). The CDR3 runs to 15 residues.